These 8 T cell receptor beta chains share one sample of origin, sequenced in a study of Ad26.COV2.S vaccination and SARS-CoV-2 variants. Libraries were prepared by immunoSEQ multiplex PCR; TCRdb keeps only in-frame clonotypes and omits some of them. The sample consists of about 350,000 clones, 92% of them appearing once. Sequencing was performed on peripheral blood, taken after recovery from COVID-19. These receptors were obtained from a human donor who had recovered from COVID-19.

This sequence joins TRBV29-1 and TRBJ1-1; 9 nucleotides agree with TRBD1. Trimming cost V 6 bases and J 8 bases; bases outside gene matches: 10. The CDR3 has 13 amino acids. Per the germline V gene, CDR1 is SQVTM and CDR2 is ANQGSEA. This chain's CDR3 is CSVIQGAAGEAFF. CDR3 sequence (DNA): TGCAGCGTGATACAGGGGGCCGCGGGAGAAGCTTTCTTT.

The J gene is TRBJ1-4, the V gene TRBV19; 7 bases fit TRBD1. The CDR3 is 14 residues long. The V segment lost 8 bases and the J segment 0 bases; nucleotides outside the gene matches: 3. Looked up from germline, CDR1 is LNHDA and CDR2 is SQIVND (reference sequence). This CDR3 reads CASQTGATNEKLFF. CDR3 in DNA: TGTGCCAGTCAAACAGGGGCAACTAATGAAAAACTGTTTTTT.

The table lists this clone with a few counts. CDR3 amino acids: CASSPGVRDSGPQHF. The CDR3, as DNA: TGTGCCAGCAGTCCCGGCGTGCGGGACTCCGGACCCCAGCATTTT. The chain couples TRBV6-2 or TRBV6-3 to TRBJ1-5; weak D call: TRBD1 (5 bases). Germline-derived CDR1 and CDR2 are MNHEY and SVGEGT. This CDR3 spans 15 amino acids. Trimming pared 5 bases from V and 10 bases from J, leaving 21 bases between.

Only a few counts were recorded for this clone. The gene calls are TRBV2 and TRBJ1-2, with D tentatively TRBD1 (5 bases). The CDR3 consists of 14 residues. The germline gives CDR1 SNHLY, CDR2 FYNNEI. Between the trimmed V and J ends, which lost 0 bases and 4 bases, there was a span of 9 bases. The CDR3 DNA is TGTGCCAGCAGTGAAGCGTTTGACAGCTATGGCTACACCTTC. Amino acids: CASSEAFDSYGYTF.

The chain combines TRBV29-1 with TRBJ2-3; no reliable D call. With 5 bases removed from V and 6 bases from J, the gap between germline ends came to 15 bases. Germline V CDR1 and CDR2: SQVTM, ANQGSEA. This CDR3 is built from 13 residues. The CDR3 loop is CSVSGFVGDTQYF. CDR3 nucleotide sequence: TGCAGCGTTTCCGGGTTCGTCGGGGATACGCAGTATTTT.

The chain carries TRBV7-9 and TRBJ2-7; a weak D match, TRBD1 (6 bases). Germline V gene data show CDR1 as SEHNR and CDR2 as FQNEAQ (reference sequence). V lost 6 bases and J 3 bases, leaving 12 bases between the germline ends. The CDR3 is 13 residues long. CDR3 sequence (DNA): TGTGCCAGCAGTTCGAGACAGGACTACGAGCAGTACTTC. Translated: CASSSRQDYEQYF.

The rearrangement joins TRBV6-6 to TRBJ1-1, with D hard to call. The V gene's germline CDR1 is MNHNY and CDR2 SVGAGI (reference sequence). This CDR3 is 14 amino acids long. The V and J ends lost 4 bases and 1 base respectively, with 10 bases between them. In nucleotides, the CDR3 is TGTGCCAGCAGTTGGTCAGAGAGGAACACTGAAGCTTTCTTT. Translating gives CASSWSERNTEAFF.

The chain links TRBV19 to TRBJ1-4, with D possibly being TRBD1 (5 bases). This CDR3 comprises 15 residues. Germline V lookup: CDR1 LNHDA, CDR2 SQIVND (reference sequence). V was clipped by 5 bases and J by 4 bases, with 14 bases between them. The CDR3 DNA reads TGTGCCAGTAGTTCCCAGGGAGGCTATAATGAAAAACTGTTTTTT. The encoded protein is CASSSQGGYNEKLFF. The complete variable domain, with remaining parts taken from reference TRBV19 and TRBJ1-4, reads DGGITQSPKYLFRKEGQNVTLSCEQNLNHDAMYWYRQDPGQGLRLIYYSQIVNDFQKGDIAEGYSVSREKKESFPLTVTSAQKNPTAFYLCASSSQGGYNEKLFFGSGTQLSVL.